Detailed here is one T cell receptor (beta chain). The antigen remains unidentified. These data are taken from a study of T cells after posttransplantation cyclophosphamide. The related graft donor's blood sample was taken on the day of bone marrow donation. Study-level results: After PTCy, TRB diversity resembled that of CNI/methotrexate controls. Skin or GI-infiltrating T cells shared few TRB sequences with blood.

The CDR3 totals 14 residues. V lost 4 bases, J lost 1 base, and 9 bases lay in between. Germline lookup yields CDR1 SGHDN and CDR2 FVKESK. Using immunoSEQ multiplex PCR, the repertoire was profiled, and TCRdb retains in-frame clones only, with some absent. The sample holds more than 20,000 clones; roughly 67% are singletons and the top ten take about 0.7%. The gene calls are TRBV14 and TRBJ2-3; no firm D call. The clonotype comes from a woman aged 60 to 75 in good health, CMV-negative, and a related stem cell transplant donor. The sequenced sample was memory CD4+ T cells sorted from PBMCs. In nucleotides, the CDR3 is TGTGCCAGCAGCCGTCAAGCTCGCACAGATACGCAGTATTTT. Its translation: CASSRQARTDTQYF.